The T cell receptor (beta chain) described here comes from a study of blood T cell repertoires in COVID-19. Study-level information: Both acute and convalescent COVID-19 samples were obtained from the United States, Italy and Spain. Nucleic acid was either cDNA or gDNA, and it came from T cells, B-cell-depleted T cells, or PBMCs.

Per the authors' pipeline: Amplification with reference gene primers provided the estimates of nucleated cell counts. Measured with immunoSEQ multiplex PCR; TCRdb has only the in-frame clones, and not every one. The V and J calls and clone size were taken over from that table, and D and trimming were inferred from the DNA. This table has about 220,000 clones, around four fifths appearing once. Sequencing used peripheral blood. The sequence was obtained from a woman in her seventies with COVID-19, enrolled during active disease.

The CDR3 region has the DNA TGTGCCAGCAGTTTGCTCGGGGAAACCAAAAACATTCAGTACTTC. Translated, it gives CASSLLGETKNIQYF. The chain has TRBV27 and TRBJ2-4; TRBD2 is a possible D gene (5 bases). CDR3 length: 15 residues. Trimming cost V 3 bases and J 2 bases, with 11 bases left between them. Germline V gene sequence: CDR1 MNHEY, CDR2 SMNVEV (reference sequence).